Presented here are 3 T cell receptor beta chains from one specimen sequenced in a study of Ad26.COV2.S vaccination and SARS-CoV-2 variants. TCRdb keeps only in-frame clones here, not all; method: immunoSEQ multiplex PCR. The sample lists about 350,000 clones; around 92% were seen once. The material sequenced was peripheral blood, taken after recovery from COVID-19. These receptors originate from a human donor who had recovered from COVID-19.

The rearrangement links TRBV25-1 to TRBJ1-2; TRBD1 matches 9 bases. The CDR3 extends over 15 amino acids. V shed 5 bases and J 4 bases; nucleotides not matched to a gene: 8. Germline CDR1 MGHDK, CDR2 SYGVNS. CDR3 in amino acids: CASSPRDRDLYGYTF. In DNA form, the CDR3 reads TGTGCCAGCAGTCCCCGGGACAGGGACCTCTATGGCTACACCTTC.

The chain carries TRBV7-9 and TRBJ2-4; 10 bases align to TRBD1. Per germline, CDR1 SEHNR and CDR2 FQNEAQ (reference sequence). This CDR3 spans 16 amino acids. J lost 0 bases, V lost 5 bases, and 4 bases had no gene match. The CDR3 coding sequence is TGTGCCAGCAGCCCTCGGACAGGGGGAGCCAAAAACATTCAGTACTTC. Translating it yields CASSPRTGGAKNIQYF.

This sequence joins TRBV5-1 and TRBJ1-4; TRBD1 might be the D (5 bases). CDR1 SGHRS and CDR2 YFSETQ come from the germline V gene. Trimming removed 0 bases from V and 8 bases from J, with 23 bases in between. This CDR3 contains 18 residues. CDR3 DNA: TGCGCCAGCAGCTTGGGTGTGGGGACTTCGTTATGGAGAGAAAAACTGTTTTTT. The encoded protein is CASSLGVGTSLWREKLFF.